This TCR beta chain was found in a study of T cell changes during pregnancy in multiple sclerosis. This clone occurred a few times. V was clipped by 2 bases and J by 3 bases, with 14 bases between them. From germline, CDR1 is MNHNS and CDR2 SASEGT. The CDR3 runs to 15 residues. Here immunoSEQ multiplex PCR was the method, and the copy in TCRdb shows in-frame clones only, minus some. The repertoire holds around 35,000 clones, over 80% seen once, with about 1.3% in the top ten. The clonotype originates from a female donor with multiple sclerosis, enrolled in a pregnancy study. The V and J genes are TRBV6-1 and TRBJ2-7, with D tentatively TRBD2 (5 bases). Material for sequencing was PBMCs (not recorded whether the cells were cultured). The CDR3 region has the DNA TGTGCCAGCAGTGAAATGGTGGGAGAGGGCTACGAGCAGTACTTC. It translates to CASSEMVGEGYEQYF.